This TCR beta chain was obtained from a study of regulatory T cells in long-lasting Graves disease. Arm-PCR of CDR3 regions and iRepertoire HTBI primers were used to build TCR beta libraries. One entry per CDR3 protein results from TCRdb running MiXCR on the multiplex PCR reads. The sample lists under 450,000 distinct CDR3 sequences; approximately 12% were seen once. The V gene lost 6 bases and the J gene lost 4 bases, with 12 bases spanning the gap. The germline gives CDR1 ENHRY, CDR2 SYGVKD. There are 13 residues in the CDR3. In this sample, this clonotype turned up many times. Time point denoted: newly diagnosed GD, antithyroid drugs for less than 3 months. After RNA was extracted from PBMCs, the TCR library was made from it. It was an endocrinology department in Xi'an, China, that provided the patients. Separately, the same data were catalogued under a study of T cells in Graves' hyperthyroidism and ophthalmopathy. Per that paper: The TCR CDR3 first-round RT-PCR relied on the HTBI primer set. Most thyroid clonotypes with frequency above 0.001 were detected in blood.

The clonotype comes from a woman aged 18-30 years with Graves disease. The chain links TRBV10-3 to TRBJ1-1, with D possibly TRBD1 on 6 matching bases. The sequenced sample was peripheral blood mononuclear cells (PBMCs), obtained at new diagnosis, from a patient treated with antithyroid drugs. The CDR3 region has the DNA TGTGCCATCAGGGGACAAAGGGGCACTGAAGCTTTCTTT. Its protein is CAIRGQRGTEAFF.